This is a list of T cell receptor beta chains from one sample in a study of cytomegalovirus exposure and HLA in healthy donors. Assay: immunoSEQ multiplex PCR; the TCRdb copy retains only in-frame clones and omits some. The sample carries approximately 92,000 clones, 69% recorded once. Specimen: PBMCs. The origin of the receptors is a man between 50 and 59 years old in good health and CMV-seronegative. The CDR3 runs from the conserved cysteine through the conserved F or W. Fields, in order: V gene, clone size, D gene, J gene, CDR3 protein, CDR3 DNA. The D gene is left open where the match is weak. Size values are once, few and many counts, or a class for expanded clones, and some rows have none.

v_gene: TRBV27; abundance: .; d_gene: .; j_gene: TRBJ1-1; CDR3aa: CASSSLSKRSTEAFF; CDR3nt: TGTGCCAGCAGTTCCTTATCAAAACGGAGCACTGAAGCTTTCTTT
v_gene: TRBV4-3; abundance: .; d_gene: TRBD1; j_gene: TRBJ1-5; CDR3aa: CASSQFLQGADQPQHF; CDR3nt: TGCGCCAGCAGCCAATTCCTACAGGGGGCGGATCAGCCCCAGCATTTT
v_gene: TRBV7-9; abundance: .; d_gene: .; j_gene: TRBJ1-4; CDR3aa: CASSLDRDNEKLFF; CDR3nt: TGTGCCAGCAGCCTCGACAGAGATAATGAAAAACTGTTTTTT
v_gene: TRBV18; abundance: .; d_gene: .; j_gene: TRBJ2-3; CDR3aa: CASSPSQGLRADTQYF; CDR3nt: TGTGCCAGCTCACCAAGTCAGGGCTTACGGGCAGATACGCAGTATTTT
v_gene: TRBV4-1; abundance: .; d_gene: .; j_gene: TRBJ1-4; CDR3aa: CASSSRQAKPGEKLFF; CDR3nt: TGCGCCAGCAGCTCCCGACAGGCCAAACCCGGCGAAAAACTGTTTTTT
v_gene: TRBV30; abundance: .; d_gene: .; j_gene: TRBJ2-1; CDR3aa: CAWSMDSAYNEQFF; CDR3nt: TGTGCCTGGAGTATGGACTCCGCCTACAATGAGCAGTTCTTC
v_gene: TRBV4-2; abundance: .; d_gene: TRBD1; j_gene: TRBJ1-4; CDR3aa: CASSQDRGLGEKLFF; CDR3nt: TGTGCCAGCAGCCAAGACAGGGGGCTAGGTGAAAAACTGTTTTTT
v_gene: TRBV5-1; abundance: .; d_gene: .; j_gene: TRBJ2-1; CDR3aa: CASSPNSRSDEQFF; CDR3nt: TGCGCCAGCAGCCCTAATAGTAGAAGCGATGAGCAGTTCTTC
v_gene: TRBV5-5; abundance: .; d_gene: .; j_gene: TRBJ2-6; CDR3aa: CASSFVRSGANVLTF; CDR3nt: TGTGCCAGCAGCTTTGTCCGCTCTGGGGCCAACGTCCTGACTTTC
v_gene: TRBV7-2; abundance: .; d_gene: .; j_gene: TRBJ2-1; CDR3aa: CASSLNTPQFF; CDR3nt: TGTGCCAGCAGCTTAAACACCCCGCAGTTCTTC
v_gene: TRBV6-5; abundance: few; d_gene: TRBD1; j_gene: TRBJ1-1; CDR3aa: CASSRGTGGWTEAFF; CDR3nt: TGTGCCAGCAGTCGTGGGACAGGGGGCTGGACTGAAGCTTTCTTT
v_gene: TRBV6-5; abundance: .; d_gene: TRBD2; j_gene: TRBJ2-3; CDR3aa: CASSYSASGVDTQYF; CDR3nt: TGTGCCAGCAGTTACTCGGCTAGCGGGGTGGATACGCAGTATTTT